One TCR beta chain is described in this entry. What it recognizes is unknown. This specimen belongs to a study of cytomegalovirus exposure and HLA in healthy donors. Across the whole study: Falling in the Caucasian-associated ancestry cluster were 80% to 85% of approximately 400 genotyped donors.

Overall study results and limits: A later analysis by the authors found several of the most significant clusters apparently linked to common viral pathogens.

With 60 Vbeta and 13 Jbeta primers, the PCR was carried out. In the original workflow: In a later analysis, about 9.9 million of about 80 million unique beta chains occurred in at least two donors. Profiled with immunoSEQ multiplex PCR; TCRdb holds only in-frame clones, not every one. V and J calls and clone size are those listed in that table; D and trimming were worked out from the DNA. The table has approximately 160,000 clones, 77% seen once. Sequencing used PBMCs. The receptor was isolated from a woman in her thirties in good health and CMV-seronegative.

CDR3 in amino acids: CAWSKSGRSDTQYF. CDR3 nucleotide sequence: TGTGCCTGGAGTAAAAGCGGGAGGTCAGATACGCAGTATTTT. The V call is TRBV30, the J call TRBJ2-3, with 9 bases fitting TRBD2. The CDR3 extends over 14 amino acids. V trimming: 2 bases; J trimming: 4 bases; junction bases outside the gene matches: 4. Germline CDR1 is GTSNPN and CDR2 is SVGIG (reference sequence).